Listed here are 27 T cell receptor beta chains from one sample, sequenced in a study of blood T cell repertoires in COVID-19. Method: immunoSEQ multiplex PCR; TCRdb's copy keeps in-frame clones and lacks some. The sample lists 15,000 to 20,000 clones, over 75% occurring once. Material for sequencing was peripheral blood. These TCRs come from a human donor with active COVID-19. The donor label of this sample is uncertain.

The rearrangement links TRBV4-3 to TRBJ2-1, with a possible D match to TRBD1 (5 bases). Trimming left V 5 bases short and J 6 bases short, with 14 bases between. The CDR3 contains 14 residues. The germline V gene encodes CDR1 LGHNA and CDR2 YSLEER. The CDR3 DNA reads as TGCGCCAGCAGCAAAAGGGGCCGCGGCAATGAGCAGTTCTTC. Translating it yields CASSKRGRGNEQFF.

The sample holds a few counts of this clone. The chain couples TRBV6-5 to TRBJ1-2; D may be TRBD1 (5 bases). Germline V gene sequence: CDR1 MNHEY, CDR2 SVGAGI. The CDR3 extends over 14 amino acids. The V gene lost 6 bases and the J gene lost 1 base, with 12 bases spanning the gap. For the CDR3, the DNA is TGTGCCAGCAGCTCGCGGGGCCTTAACTATGGCTACACCTTC. It encodes CASSSRGLNYGYTF.

This clone was seen a few times. The rearrangement links TRBV4-2 to TRBJ2-2; D is undetermined. This CDR3 comprises 14 residues. V lost 2 bases, J lost 4 bases, and 8 bases lay in between. The germline CDR1 and CDR2 sequences are LGHNA and YNFKEQ. CDR3 residues: CASSQTEGTGELFF. CDR3 sequence (DNA): TGTGCCAGCAGCCAAACAGAAGGCACCGGGGAGCTGTTTTTT.

The J gene is TRBJ1-6, the V gene TRBV5-1; D gene ambiguous. Germline values: CDR1 SGHRS, CDR2 YFSETQ. The CDR3 spans 13 residues. Trimming stripped 2 bases from V and 7 bases from J, with 7 bases between. The CDR3 DNA sequence: TGCGCCAGCAGCTTAACACAAAATTCACCCCTCCACTTT. Its translation is CASSLTQNSPLHF.

The gene calls are TRBV4-3 and TRBJ2-3, with 9 bases that match TRBD2. The V gene's germline CDR1 is LGHNA and CDR2 YSLEER. J was trimmed by 2 bases and V by 7 bases; bases with no gene match: 7. The CDR3 runs to 15 residues. CDR3: CASTTGTSNTDTQYF. CDR3 sequence (DNA): TGCGCCAGCACAACCGGGACTAGCAACACAGATACGCAGTATTTT.

The chain carries TRBV7-2 and TRBJ1-3; D may be TRBD1 (5 bases). Germline CDR1 reads SGHTA; CDR2 reads FQGNSA. The CDR3 runs 15 residues. V was pared by 7 bases and J by 0 bases, with 13 bases between. CDR3 sequence: CASKEGMSSGNTIYF. The CDR3 region has the DNA TGTGCCAGCAAGGAGGGGATGAGCTCTGGAAACACCATATATTTT.

The V and J genes are TRBV5-3 and TRBJ2-1; D gene unclear. TRBV5-3 is treated as an ORF (open reading frame) with a function not yet certain. V lost 6 bases and J lost 8, with 15 bases in between. The CDR3 is 13 residues long. This chain's CDR3 is CARNRGGADEQFF. The CDR3 DNA follows: TGTGCCAGAAATCGAGGCGGCGCGGATGAGCAGTTCTTC.

The chain is built from TRBV9 and TRBJ1-1; 7 bases line up with TRBD1. CDR1 and CDR2 (germline): SGDLS, YYNGEE. Losses at the gene ends were 3 bases for V and 0 bases for J; bases not matched to a gene: 8. This CDR3 has 16 residues. The CDR3 DNA sequence: TGTGCCAGCAGCGCCAAAGGGGGCGGGCTGAACACTGAAGCTTTCTTT. It yields the protein CASSAKGGGLNTEAFF. The full variable domain, with the rest looked up from reference TRBV9 and TRBJ1-1, is DSGVTQTPKHLITATGQRVTLRCSPRSGDLSVYWYQQSLDQGLQFLIQYYNGEERAKGNILERFSAQQFPDLHSELNLSSLELGDSALYFCASSAKGGGLNTEAFFGQGTRLTVV.

This chain uses TRBV7-9 with TRBJ2-2; D might be TRBD1 (6 bases). V was clipped by 1 base and J by 7 bases, with 13 bases between them. CDR3 length equals 15 residues. Germline loops: CDR1 SEHNR, CDR2 FQNEAQ (reference sequence). The CDR3 region is CASSLVSQGNGELFF. CDR3 bases: TGTGCCAGCAGCTTAGTCTCACAGGGTAACGGGGAGCTGTTTTTT.

The V call is TRBV27, the J call TRBJ2-2; D unresolved. Between the trimmed V and J ends, which lost 3 bases and 1 base, there was a span of 9 bases. Germline CDR1 and CDR2: MNHEY and SMNVEV (reference sequence). CDR3 size: 15 residues. This CDR3 is CASSFYTQNTGELFF. The CDR3 DNA reads as TGTGCCAGCAGTTTTTACACACAGAACACCGGGGAGCTGTTTTTT.

The chain combines TRBV6-1 with TRBJ2-5; D may be TRBD2 (6 bases). This CDR3 region has 16 residues. Deletions cut 3 bases from V and 5 bases from J, with 19 bases between. Germline lookup yields CDR1 MNHNS and CDR2 SASEGT. The CDR3 region has the DNA TGTGCCAGCAGTGATCTATCCCTATGGGGGGTGGAGACCCAGTACTTC. It specifies CASSDLSLWGVETQYF.

This rearrangement joins TRBV7-2 to TRBJ2-3, with D uncertain. Trimming took 6 bases from V and 2 from J, leaving 6 bases between them. The germline V gene has CDR1 SGHTA and CDR2 FQGNSA. This CDR3 spans 12 amino acids. CDR3 sequence reads: CASRYSTDTQYF. The CDR3 coding sequence is TGTGCCAGCAGATACTCCACAGATACGCAGTATTTT.

The genes are TRBV6-5 and TRBJ1-4; TRBD1 aligns across 8 bases. This CDR3 is built from 14 residues. Germline V gene lookup returns CDR1 MNHEY and CDR2 SVGAGI. CDR3 region: CSTGGRLSNEKLFF. For the CDR3, the DNA is TGTTCCACAGGGGGTCGGTTATCTAATGAAAAACTGTTTTTT.

J is TRBJ2-5 and V is TRBV9; 7 nucleotides match TRBD2. Losses at the gene ends were 0 bases for V and 7 bases for J; bases not matched to a gene: 6. Looked up from germline, CDR1 is SGDLS and CDR2 is YYNGEE. The CDR3 totals 14 residues. This CDR3 reads CASSVGGGGGTQYF. The DNA for the CDR3 is TGTGCCAGCAGCGTAGGAGGCGGGGGAGGGACCCAGTACTTC.

The chain has TRBV7-2 and TRBJ2-3, with TRBD2 matching over 15 bases. The CDR3 runs to 17 residues. The V and J ends lost 5 bases and 3 bases, in that order; junction bases with no gene match: 6. The V gene's germline CDR1 is SGHTA and CDR2 FQGNSA. CDR3 sequence (DNA): TGTGCCAGCAGCGCACCAGGACTAGCGGGGGGGACAGATACGCAGTATTTT. Amino acid sequence: CASSAPGLAGGTDTQYF.

V usage is TRBV2 and J usage is TRBJ2-2, with D uncertain. The germline V gene encodes CDR1 SNHLY and CDR2 FYNNEI. V lost 6 bases and J 6 bases, leaving 5 bases between the germline ends. This CDR3 is built from 11 residues. The CDR3 sequence: CASSYSGELFF. CDR3 DNA: TGTGCCAGCAGCTATTCCGGGGAGCTGTTTTTT.

This chain links TRBV15 with TRBJ2-5; 8 bases map to TRBD1. Germline lookup yields CDR1 LNHNV and CDR2 YYDKDF (reference sequence). Losses at the gene ends were 9 bases for V and 5 bases for J; bases not matched to a gene: 8. The CDR3 contains 13 residues. CDR3 amino acids: CATSYRGRETQYF. The CDR3 coding sequence is TGTGCCACTTCATACAGGGGGAGGGAGACCCAGTACTTC.

V usage is TRBV4-1 and J usage is TRBJ1-2; D gene ambiguous. CDR1 MGHRA and CDR2 YSYEKL come from the germline V gene. The CDR3 has 14 amino acids. V shed 3 bases and J shed 0 bases, with 8 bases lying between them. The CDR3 DNA is TGCGCCAGCAGCCATTATGACACTAACTATGGCTACACCTTC. Translating it yields CASSHYDTNYGYTF.

The chain couples TRBV5-1 to TRBJ2-7; a possible D gene is TRBD1 (7 bases). Trimming pared 3 bases from V and 5 bases from J, leaving 18 bases between. The germline V gene has CDR1 SGHRS and CDR2 YFSETQ. The CDR3 has 15 amino acids. CDR3: CASSSPGGRENEQYF. The CDR3 DNA is TGCGCCAGCAGCTCCCCAGGGGGGCGTGAAAACGAGCAGTACTTC.

The chain couples TRBV7-2 to TRBJ1-4; D not resolved. This CDR3 has 16 amino acids. Trimming took 5 bases from V and 6 from J, leaving 19 bases between them. Germline V gene data show CDR1 as SGHTA and CDR2 as FQGNSA. The CDR3 coding sequence is TGTGCCAGCAGCCTCGTCGGGGTTGGACGGGATGAAAAACTGTTTTTT. It specifies CASSLVGVGRDEKLFF. The entire variable domain, with the rest obtained from reference TRBV7-2 and TRBJ1-4, is as follows: GAGVSQSPSNKVTEKGKDVELRCDPISGHTALYWYRQSLGQGLEFLIYFQGNSAPDKSGLPSDRFSAERTGGSVSTLTIQRTQQEDSAVYLCASSLVGVGRDEKLFFGSGTQLSVL.

The chain links TRBV4-2 to TRBJ1-1, with D unresolved. The CDR3 totals 15 residues. V shed 0 bases and J shed 4 bases, with 12 bases lying between them. CDR1 LGHNA and CDR2 YNFKEQ come from the germline V gene. The CDR3 region has the DNA TGTGCCAGCAGCCAAGAGGTTTCAGCTAGCACTGAAGCTTTCTTT. It is translated as CASSQEVSASTEAFF.

V and J are TRBV3-1 (or the pseudogene TRBV3-2) and TRBJ2-7; D possibly corresponds to TRBD1 (6 bases). V lost 2 bases and J lost 1, with 9 bases in between. The CDR3 sequence is 14 residues long. Germline CDR1 and CDR2: LGHDT and YNNKEL (reference sequence). The CDR3 DNA sequence: TGTGCCAGCAGCCAATCAGGGGCGTCCTACGAGCAGTACTTC. Translation gives CASSQSGASYEQYF.

The chain employs TRBV6-2 or TRBV6-3 and TRBJ2-1; 9 positions match TRBD2. This CDR3 spans 16 amino acids. With V trimmed by 4 bases and J by 4 bases, 8 bases remained unmatched. Germline-derived CDR1 and CDR2 are MNHEY and SVGEGT. CDR3 sequence reads: CASSSSLAGTYNEQFF. CDR3 DNA sequence: TGTGCCAGCAGTTCGTCTCTAGCGGGGACGTACAATGAGCAGTTCTTC.

CDR3 sequence: CASSSDTGLWNEQFF. In DNA form, the CDR3 reads TGCGCCAGCAGTTCAGATACAGGGTTGTGGAATGAGCAGTTCTTC. The J gene is TRBJ2-1, the V gene TRBV5-1; weak D call: TRBD1 (6 bases). Trimming cost V 5 bases and J 7 bases, with 19 bases left between them. Germline assignment: CDR1 SGHRS and CDR2 YFSETQ. This CDR3 contains 15 residues.

The chain is built from TRBV4-1 and TRBJ2-7; 7 bases fit TRBD1. The CDR3 is 14 residues long. The V and J ends lost 5 bases and 1 base, in that order; junction bases with no gene match: 5. CDR1 and CDR2 from the germline V gene are MGHRA and YSYEKL. CDR3 residues: CASSSKTGSYEQYF. Written as DNA, the CDR3 is TGCGCCAGCAGCTCAAAGACAGGGTCCTACGAGCAGTACTTC.

Concerning this clone itself: Germline is not matched at one junction end, which may reflect a read error. The rearrangement uses TRBV5-1 and TRBJ2-7; 12 nucleotides agree with TRBD1. The CDR3 extends over 12 amino acids. CDR1 and CDR2 (germline): SGHRS, YFSETQ. CDR3: CASSLGDRGLNF. CDR3 sequence (DNA): TGCGCCAGCAGCTTGGGGGACAGGGGGCTGAACTTC.

The rearrangement links TRBV2 to TRBJ2-5; no clear D. CDR1 is SNHLY, CDR2 FYNNEI, per germline. V was shortened by 8 bases and J by 4 bases, with 11 bases between the two germline ends. There are 12 residues in the CDR3. CDR3 amino acids: CASGRRLETQYF. In DNA, the CDR3 is TGTGCCAGCGGGCGTAGGTTAGAGACCCAGTACTTC.